This T cell receptor beta chain is from a study of patients and donors after allogeneic stem cell transplantation (dated by TCRdb to 2020 to 2022). Details on this clonotype: Its antigen specificity is not known. Base qualities are not recorded, but no much larger clone differs from it by a single base.

V is cut by 5 bases and J by 7 bases, and the space between the germline ends is 9 bases. Looking up the germline V gene yields CDR1 ENHRY and CDR2 SYGVKD. From the cysteine through the phenylalanine, the CDR3 covers 12 amino acids. Solely the CDR3 DNA is kept, with 36 bases framed from the first base. Libraries were constructed by RT-PCR. Sequencing was carried out with a NextSeq 550. TCRdb applied fastp at Q25 and MiXCR to the public reads, then kept only in-frame beta chains. A single entry per CDR3 protein holds the most common genes and DNA from its merged rows. The sample table records about a million distinct CDR3 sequences; about 20% of these occur just once. 6% of the sample comes from the top ten.

The sample consisted of blood, either unsorted or a sorted T cell fraction (not recorded which). The rearrangement combines TRBV10-3 with TRBJ1-5, with the D gene not clear enough to name. The clonotype was recovered from a human donor who was either an allogeneic HSCT recipient or a stem cell or donor lymphocyte infusion donor (not recorded which). It is not recorded whose cells these are; they may come from a transplant donor. Here the CDR3 is given as CAISPTDQPQHF. The sequenced DNA is TGTGCCATCAGTCCAACCGACCAGCCCCAGCATTTT.